Presented here are 14 T cell receptor beta chains from one specimen sequenced in a study of blood T cell repertoires in COVID-19. Libraries were prepared by immunoSEQ multiplex PCR; TCRdb keeps only in-frame clonotypes and omits some of them. The sample has 450,000 to 500,000 clones; approximately 85% are singletons. The material sequenced was peripheral blood. These receptors came from a human donor in a cohort sampled during active COVID-19.

This clone was recorded only once. V is TRBV4-3 and J is TRBJ2-5; 10 bases agree with TRBD1. The CDR3 length is 16 residues. CDR1 is LGHNA, CDR2 YSLEER, per germline. V shed 2 bases and J 5 bases; nucleotides not matched to a gene: 8. The CDR3 nucleotides are TGCGCCAGCAGCCAATTGTGGGACAGGGGAAGGGAGACCCAGTACTTC. Amino acids: CASSQLWDRGRETQYF.

The V gene is TRBV30, the J gene TRBJ1-6, with D maybe TRBD1 (5 bases). Per germline, CDR1 GTSNPN and CDR2 SVGIG (reference sequence). This CDR3 contains 13 residues. The V gene lost 4 bases and the J gene lost 6 bases, with 10 bases spanning the gap. For the CDR3, the DNA is TGTGCCTGGACAGGGTGGGCTAATTCACCCCTCCACTTT. Its protein product is CAWTGWANSPLHF.

This clone was observed a single time. The chain links TRBV28 to TRBJ2-5, with a tentative D call TRBD2 (6 bases). V lost 3 bases, J lost 2 bases, and 19 bases lay in between. Germline V gene data show CDR1 as MDHEN and CDR2 as SYDVKM. The CDR3 loop spans 17 amino acids. This CDR3 reads CASSLFRGGTYQETQYF. The CDR3 DNA reads TGTGCCAGCAGTTTGTTTCGCGGCGGGACGTATCAAGAGACCCAGTACTTC.

DNA for the CDR3: TGTGCCAGCAGCCCCCGGGGAGGTGGGGTTAAAAACATTCAGTACTTC. Residues: CASSPRGGGVKNIQYF. V gene TRBV21-1 combines with J gene TRBJ2-4; the D call in the table, TRBD2, was not verified against the DNA. TRBV21-1 is marked as a pseudogene. The CDR3 covers 16 residues.

The rearrangement uses TRBV18 and TRBJ1-1; TRBD1 is a possible D gene (5 bases). The CDR3 totals 15 residues. Trimming removed 3 bases from V and 0 bases from J, with 11 bases in between. CDR1 is KGHSH, CDR2 LQKENI, per germline. The CDR3 nucleotides are TGTGCCAGCTCACCGGGGGGGGAACTGAACACTGAAGCTTTCTTT. It yields the protein CASSPGGELNTEAFF. The entire variable domain, with the rest obtained from reference TRBV18 and TRBJ1-1, is as follows: NAGVMQNPRHLVRRRGQEARLRCSPMKGHSHVYWYRQLPEEGLKFMVYLQKENIIDESGMPKERFSAEFPKEGPSILRIQQVVRGDSAAYFCASSPGGELNTEAFFGQGTRLTVV.

The chain couples TRBV19 to TRBJ1-4; D is ambiguous. In germline, CDR1 is LNHDA, CDR2 SQIVND (reference sequence). The V end lost 3 bases, the J end lost 5 bases, and 7 bases lay between the germline ends. The CDR3 runs to 13 residues. As DNA, the CDR3 is TGTGCCAGTAGTATGCCACAAAATGAAAAACTGTTTTTT. Protein sequence: CASSMPQNEKLFF.

The rearrangement links TRBV28 to TRBJ2-5; D might be TRBD2 (5 bases). Germline values: CDR1 MDHEN, CDR2 SYDVKM. The V end lost 5 bases, the J end lost 3 bases, and 10 bases lay between the germline ends. The CDR3 is 13 amino acids. CDR3 region: CASSPAREETQYF. CDR3 DNA: TGTGCCAGCAGTCCCGCGCGGGAAGAGACCCAGTACTTC.

In regard to this clone: Other DNA sequences of this sample code for an identical CDR3. The chain carries TRBV5-5 and TRBJ2-5; maybe TRBD2 (6 bases). The CDR3 length is 13 residues. In germline, CDR1 is SGHKS, CDR2 YYEKEE (reference sequence). V lost 2 bases, J lost 5 bases, and 10 bases lay in between. CDR3 protein: CASSFGGEETQYF. For the CDR3, the DNA is TGTGCCAGCAGCTTCGGAGGGGAGGAGACCCAGTACTTC.

In its sample, this clone was seen once. The J gene is TRBJ2-4, the V gene TRBV19; 7 positions agree with TRBD1. This CDR3 has 14 residues. The trim removed 7 bases at V and 4 bases at J, leaving 7 bases unmatched. Germline V gene lookup returns CDR1 LNHDA and CDR2 SQIVND (reference sequence). The CDR3 region is CASTTTGEKNIQYF. The CDR3, as DNA: TGTGCCAGTACGACCACAGGGGAGAAAAACATTCAGTACTTC.

The chain joins TRBV11-2 to TRBJ2-5, with D perhaps matching TRBD1 (6 bases). CDR1 is SGHAT and CDR2 is FQNNGV in the germline V gene. The CDR3 extends over 15 amino acids. V was shortened by 1 base and J by 4 bases, with 13 bases between the two germline ends. CDR3 amino acids: CASSLVGHLGETQYF. In DNA form, the CDR3 reads TGTGCCAGCAGCTTAGTGGGACACCTTGGAGAGACCCAGTACTTC. Full variable domain (missing parts from reference TRBV11-2 and TRBJ2-5): EAGVAQSPRYKIIEKRQSVAFWCNPISGHATLYWYQQILGQGPKLLIQFQNNGVVDDSQLPKDRFSAERLKGVDSTLKIQPAKLEDSAVYLCASSLVGHLGETQYFGPGTRLLVL.

V usage is TRBV30 and J usage is TRBJ2-3, with D hard to call. Germline CDR1 is GTSNPN and CDR2 is SVGIG (reference sequence). The CDR3 covers 14 residues. Trimming took off 2 bases at V and 4 bases at J, with 13 bases between the two ends. The CDR3 DNA reads TGTGCCTGGAGTCCCCGGGTAAATGCAGATACGCAGTATTTT. Its translation: CAWSPRVNADTQYF.

The chain couples TRBV7-3 to TRBJ2-3; 15 positions match TRBD2. The CDR3 is made up of 16 amino acids. The J segment lost 6 bases and the V segment lost 5 bases, leaving 6 bases of the junction unmatched. Per germline, CDR1 SGHTA and CDR2 FQGTGA. The CDR3 DNA is TGTGCCAGCAGCATGGGACTAGCGGGAGGTTCCGATACGCAGTATTTT. Translating it yields CASSMGLAGGSDTQYF.

The rearrangement joins TRBV9 to TRBJ1-2; no reliable D call. CDR3 size: 14 residues. V gave up 0 bases and J gave up 3 bases, with 9 bases separating them. Germline assignment: CDR1 SGDLS and CDR2 YYNGEE. DNA of the CDR3: TGTGCCAGCAGCGTAGCCAGTCGTCACTATGGCTACACCTTC. It codes for CASSVASRHYGYTF.

V gene TRBV2 combines with J gene TRBJ1-1; D is perhaps TRBD1 (6 bases). CDR3 length equals 17 residues. Trimming removed 3 bases at V and 0 bases at J, with 17 bases between. Germline-derived CDR1 and CDR2 are SNHLY and FYNNEI. The CDR3 DNA follows: TGTGCCAGCAGTGAGGGGTGGGGGCGACTAATGAACACTGAAGCTTTCTTT. Amino acids: CASSEGWGRLMNTEAFF. Complete variable domain (other parts from reference TRBV2 and TRBJ1-1): EPEVTQTPSHQVTQMGQEVILRCVPISNHLYFYWYRQILGQKVEFLVSFYNNEISEKSEIFDDQFSVERPDGSNFTLKIRSTKLEDSAMYFCASSEGWGRLMNTEAFFGQGTRLTVV.